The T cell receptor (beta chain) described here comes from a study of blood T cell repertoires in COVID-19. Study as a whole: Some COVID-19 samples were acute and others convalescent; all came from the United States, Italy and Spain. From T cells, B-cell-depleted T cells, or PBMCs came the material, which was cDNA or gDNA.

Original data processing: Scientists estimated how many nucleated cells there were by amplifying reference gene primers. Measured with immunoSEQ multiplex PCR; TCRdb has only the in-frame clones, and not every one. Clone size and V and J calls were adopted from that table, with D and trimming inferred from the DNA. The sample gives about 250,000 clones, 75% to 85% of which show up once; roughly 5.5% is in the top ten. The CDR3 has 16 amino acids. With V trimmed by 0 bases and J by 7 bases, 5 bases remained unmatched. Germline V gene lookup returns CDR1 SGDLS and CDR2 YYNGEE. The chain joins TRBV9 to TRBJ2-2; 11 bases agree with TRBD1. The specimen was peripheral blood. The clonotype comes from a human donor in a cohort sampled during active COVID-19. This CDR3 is CASSVVMGQGVGELFF. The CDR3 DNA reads TGTGCCAGCAGCGTAGTTATGGGACAGGGGGTCGGGGAGCTGTTTTTT.